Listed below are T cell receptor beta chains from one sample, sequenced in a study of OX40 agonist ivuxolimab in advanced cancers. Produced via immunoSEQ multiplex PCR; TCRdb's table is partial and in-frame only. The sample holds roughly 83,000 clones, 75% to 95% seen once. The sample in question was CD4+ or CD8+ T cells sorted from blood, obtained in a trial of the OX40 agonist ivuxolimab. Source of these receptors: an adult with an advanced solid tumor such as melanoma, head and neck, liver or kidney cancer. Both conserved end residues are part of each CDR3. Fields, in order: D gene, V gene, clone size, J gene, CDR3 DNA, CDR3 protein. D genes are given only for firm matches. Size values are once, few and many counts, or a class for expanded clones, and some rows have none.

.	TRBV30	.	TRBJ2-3	TGTGCCTGGAATTTGGGGCACGGGGGGCGTGAAGATACGCAGTATTTT	CAWNLGHGGREDTQYF
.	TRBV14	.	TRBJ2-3	TGTGCCAGCAGCCAAGTTGCAGATACGCAGTATTTT	CASSQVADTQYF
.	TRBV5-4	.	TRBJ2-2	TGTGCCAGCAGGGAGGGGGCGAACACCGGGGAGCTGTTTTTT	CASREGANTGELFF
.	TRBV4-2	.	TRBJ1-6	TGTGCCAGCAGCCAAGGGACAATTGGGTCACCCCTCCACTTT	CASSQGTIGSPLHF
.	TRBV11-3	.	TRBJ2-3	TGTGCCAGCAGCTTAGCGACAGATACGCAGTATTTT	CASSLATDTQYF
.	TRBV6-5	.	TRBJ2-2	TGTGCCAGCAGTTACACCGATCCTAACCACGGGGAGCTGTTTTTT	CASSYTDPNHGELFF
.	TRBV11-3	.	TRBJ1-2	TGTGCCAGCAGCTACTCAATGTTGACAGGAAACTATGGCTACACCTTC	CASSYSMLTGNYGYTF
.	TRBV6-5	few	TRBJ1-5	TGTGCCAGCAGTCCCCGGACACCCAATCAGCCCCAGCATTTT	CASSPRTPNQPQHF
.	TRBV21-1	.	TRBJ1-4	TGTGCCAGCTCCAAGTGTCGGGCGCGGCATGAAAAACTGTTTTTT	CASSKCRARHEKLFF
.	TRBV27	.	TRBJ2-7	TGTGCCAGCAGTTTGCCCTCCTACGAGCAGTACTTC	CASSLPSYEQYF
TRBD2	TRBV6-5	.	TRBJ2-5	TGTGCCAGCAGTTACAGGTCGGGAGGAGAGACCCAGTACTTC	CASSYRSGGETQYF
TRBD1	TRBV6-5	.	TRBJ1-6	TGTGCCAGCACTACCAATTGGGACAGGGCTTCACCCCTCCACTTT	CASTTNWDRASPLHF
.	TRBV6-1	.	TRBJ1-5	TGTGCCAGCAGTTCGACAAGATATAGCAATCAGCCCCAGCATTTT	CASSSTRYSNQPQHF
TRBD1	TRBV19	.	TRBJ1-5	TGTGCCAGTACTGGGGGGACAGGGTCGGTTTGGCCCCAGCATTTT	CASTGGTGSVWPQHF
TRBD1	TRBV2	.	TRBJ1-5	TGTGCCAGCAACCAAGGACAGGGGAGGCAGCCCCAGCATTTT	CASNQGQGRQPQHF
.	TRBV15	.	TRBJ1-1	TGTGCCACCAGCAGTGGGGGTGGGAACACTGAAGCTTTCTTT	CATSSGGGNTEAFF
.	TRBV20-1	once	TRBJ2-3	TGCAGTGCTAGAAGGAGAGATACGCAGTATTTT	CSARRRDTQYF
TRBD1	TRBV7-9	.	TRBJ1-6	TGTGCCAGCAGCACGACCGGGACAGCTTATAATTCACCCCTCCACTTT	CASSTTGTAYNSPLHF
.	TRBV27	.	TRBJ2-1	TGTGCCAGCAGTTTTTCCTTAGGGGGATCCTACAATGAGCAGTTCTTC	CASSFSLGGSYNEQFF
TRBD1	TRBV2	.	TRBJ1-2	TGTGCCAGCAGTTTAAGTATATCGGGACAGGGAGGACGTGGCTACACCTTC	CASSLSISGQGGRGYTF
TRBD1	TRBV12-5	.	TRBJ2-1	TGTGCTAGTGGTTTGAGGACAGGGCGTAGCCTCAATGAGCAGTTCTTC	CASGLRTGRSLNEQFF
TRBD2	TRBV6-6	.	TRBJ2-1	TGTGCCAGCAGTTACTCCGGCGGGGGGAATGAGCAGTTCTTC	CASSYSGGGNEQFF
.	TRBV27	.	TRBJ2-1	TGTGCCAGCAGTTTGCGATCTGAGGGGGTCTACAATGAGCAGTTCTTC	CASSLRSEGVYNEQFF
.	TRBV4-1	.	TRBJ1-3	TGCGCCAGCAGCCAAGAGAGGAGCTCTGGAAACACCATATATTTT	CASSQERSSGNTIYF
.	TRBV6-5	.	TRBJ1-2	TGTGCCAGCAGTCCGGGGTCAGGTGGCTACACCTTC	CASSPGSGGYTF
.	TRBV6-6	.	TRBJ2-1	TGTGCCAGCAGTTACGGCCACAATGAGCAGTTCTTC	CASSYGHNEQFF
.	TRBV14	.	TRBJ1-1	TGTGCCAGCAGCCAAGCGGGCACTGAAGCTTTCTTT	CASSQAGTEAFF
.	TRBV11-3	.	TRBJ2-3	TGTGCCAGCAGCTTAGACTCCCCGCATAGCGAAGCTAGCACAGATACGCAGTATTTT	CASSLDSPHSEASTDTQYF
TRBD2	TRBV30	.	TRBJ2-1	TGTGCCTGGAGTACAAGCGGGAGTTACAATGAGCAGTTCTTC	CAWSTSGSYNEQFF
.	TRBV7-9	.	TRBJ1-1	TGTGCCAGCAGCCCAAACAGGTTTGAGCCTTTCTTT	CASSPNRFEPFF
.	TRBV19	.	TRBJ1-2	TGTGCCAGTAGTATCGGTCCGGTTAACTATGGCTACACCTTC	CASSIGPVNYGYTF
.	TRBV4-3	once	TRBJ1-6	TGCGCCAGCAGCCAAGATTTGGGTGGGACCTCACCCCTCCACTTT	CASSQDLGGTSPLHF
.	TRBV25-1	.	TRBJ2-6	TGTGCCAGCAGGTCAGATGGGGCCAACGTCCTGACTTTC	CASRSDGANVLTF
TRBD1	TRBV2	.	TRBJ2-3	TGTGCCAGCAGAGAACAGGGGTTCACAGATACGCAGTATTTT	CASREQGFTDTQYF
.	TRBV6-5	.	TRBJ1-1	TGTGCCAGCAGTTACTTGGGGGGGGCCACTGAAGCTTTCTTT	CASSYLGGATEAFF
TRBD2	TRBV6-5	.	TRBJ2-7	TGTGCCAGCAGTTACCGAGCCGGGACTAGCGGCTACGAGCAGTACTTC	CASSYRAGTSGYEQYF
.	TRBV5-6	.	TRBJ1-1	TGTGCCAGCAGCTTCTATGGGGGGTCGTTAAGGGAGGCTTTCTTT	CASSFYGGSLREAFF
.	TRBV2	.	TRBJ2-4	TGTGCCAGCAGTGATTGGGTCAAAAACATTCAGTACTTC	CASSDWVKNIQYF
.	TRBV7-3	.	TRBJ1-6	TGTGCCAGCAGCTTAACGGTCGGGGCCAATTCACCCCTCCACTTT	CASSLTVGANSPLHF
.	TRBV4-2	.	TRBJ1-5	TGTGCCAGCAGCCAAGAGGCGCCGGGGGGTCAGCCCCAGCATTTT	CASSQEAPGGQPQHF
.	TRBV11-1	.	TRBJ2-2	TGTGCCAGCAGCTTAGAAGGGGTTACCGGGGAGCTGTTTTTT	CASSLEGVTGELFF
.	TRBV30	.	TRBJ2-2	TGTGCCTGGAGTGTACGGGGGTTCACCGGGGAGCTGTTTTTT	CAWSVRGFTGELFF
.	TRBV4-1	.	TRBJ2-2	TGCGCCAGCACACCAGGGGTAAAAAAAACCGGGGAGCTGTTTTTT	CASTPGVKKTGELFF
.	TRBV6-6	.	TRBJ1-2	TGTGCCAGCAGTTACGCCCCAGGTTGGGCTGGGGGCTACACCTTC	CASSYAPGWAGGYTF
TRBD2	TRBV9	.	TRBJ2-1	TGTGCCAGCAGCGACGGACTAGCGGGGGGTGGAACCTACAATGAGCAGTTCTTC	CASSDGLAGGGTYNEQFF